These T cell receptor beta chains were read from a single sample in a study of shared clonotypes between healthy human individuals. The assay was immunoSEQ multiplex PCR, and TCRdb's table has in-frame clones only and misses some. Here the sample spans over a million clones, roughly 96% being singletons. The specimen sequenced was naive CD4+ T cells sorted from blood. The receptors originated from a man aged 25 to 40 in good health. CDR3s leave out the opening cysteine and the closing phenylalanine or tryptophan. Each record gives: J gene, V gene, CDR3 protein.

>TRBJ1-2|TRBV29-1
SVSDPSTGMGYT
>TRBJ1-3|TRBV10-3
AISESGSGNTIY
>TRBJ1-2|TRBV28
ASGEWTGYGYT
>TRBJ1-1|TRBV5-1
ASSLDEGTYTEAF
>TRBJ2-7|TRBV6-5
ASSADRGYEQY
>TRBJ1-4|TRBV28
ASSPRVEKLF
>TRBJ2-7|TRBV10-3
AISEIGAGQSSNEQY
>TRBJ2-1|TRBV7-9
ASSLGGLAGDANEQF
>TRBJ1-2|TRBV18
ASSGTETYYGYT
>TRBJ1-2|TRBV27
ASRQTGGIYGYT
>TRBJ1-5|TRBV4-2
ASSQDRNSNQPQH
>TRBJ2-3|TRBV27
AAWGGASTDTQY
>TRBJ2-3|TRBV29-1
SVDGRTDTQY
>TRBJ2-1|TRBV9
ASSARLAGAIDEQF
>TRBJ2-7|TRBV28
ASSFVWQSSYEQY
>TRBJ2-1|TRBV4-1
ASSHPGTYNEQF
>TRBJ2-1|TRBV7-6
ASSLVRTAGYNEQF
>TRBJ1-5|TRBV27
ASRTRWEPQH
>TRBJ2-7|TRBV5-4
ASSSILGSYEQY
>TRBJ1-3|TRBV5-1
ASSLNADRGGNTIY
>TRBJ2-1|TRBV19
ASSFGRVYNEQF
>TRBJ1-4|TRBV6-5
ASSFQRGSNEKLF
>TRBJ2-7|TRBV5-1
ASSEPGQGFGEQY
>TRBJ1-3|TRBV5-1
ASSLGQLDNTIY
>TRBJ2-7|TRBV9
ASSPRGQGVYEQY
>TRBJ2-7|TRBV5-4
ASSSLAGDYEQY
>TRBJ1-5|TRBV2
ASSYSNQPQH
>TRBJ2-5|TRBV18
ASSPPGGRGETQY
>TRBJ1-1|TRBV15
ATSRDEWVGRNTEAF
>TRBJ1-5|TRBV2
ASSLGQGSQPQH
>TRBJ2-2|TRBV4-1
ASSPRTGDPTGELF
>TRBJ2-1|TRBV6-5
ASSIQGSYNEQF
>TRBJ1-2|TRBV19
ASSMGGQVYGYT
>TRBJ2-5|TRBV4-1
ASSQGSGGGETQY
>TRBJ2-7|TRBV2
ASSKGTYISYEQY
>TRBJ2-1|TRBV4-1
ASSQDGSGSYNEQF
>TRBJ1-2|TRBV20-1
SAKQNPGYT
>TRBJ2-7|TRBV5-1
ASSLRPGASYEQY
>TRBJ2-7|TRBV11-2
ASSPRVQGALFEQY
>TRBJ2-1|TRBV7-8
ASSLTWGRGPNEQF
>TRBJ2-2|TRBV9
ASSVGSRFNTGELF
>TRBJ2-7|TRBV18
ASSLTWDSHYEQY
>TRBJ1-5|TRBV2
ASSEAARQRPQH
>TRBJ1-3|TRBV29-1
SVEVPTGGWNTIY
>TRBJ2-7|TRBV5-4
ASSLGQLYEQY
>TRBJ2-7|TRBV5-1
ASSLAGGFNEQY
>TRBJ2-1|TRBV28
ASSPRRPRSYNEQF
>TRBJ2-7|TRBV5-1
ASMSVEGKPGSYEQY
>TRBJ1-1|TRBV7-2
ASTTWGVRAF
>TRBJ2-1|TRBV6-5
ASTSGRAQEQF
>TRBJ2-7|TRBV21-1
ASSKTRSIAGTSGSLSYEQY
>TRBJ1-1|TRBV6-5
ASSFTLVGRTEAF
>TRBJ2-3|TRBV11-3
ASSLGGRGHDTQY